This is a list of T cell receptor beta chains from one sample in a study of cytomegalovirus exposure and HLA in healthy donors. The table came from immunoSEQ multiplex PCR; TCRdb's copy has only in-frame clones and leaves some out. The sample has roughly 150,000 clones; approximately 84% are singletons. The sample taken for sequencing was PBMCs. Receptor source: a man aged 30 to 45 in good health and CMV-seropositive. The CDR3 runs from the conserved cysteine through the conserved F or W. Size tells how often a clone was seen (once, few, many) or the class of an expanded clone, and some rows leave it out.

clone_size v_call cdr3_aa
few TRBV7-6 CASSPSGRGEQYF
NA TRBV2 CASSAPSGFSSYEQYF
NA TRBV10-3 CAISDRDTNNYGYTF
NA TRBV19 CASTSVEGTGELFF
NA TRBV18 CASSPKGLAGGTWSYNEQFF
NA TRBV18 CASSPGQKRAGELFF
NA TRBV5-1 CASSLMSGGNYNEQFF
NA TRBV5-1 CASRGYREPGELFF
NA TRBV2 CASISTLGANTGELFF
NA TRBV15 CATSRTTGFYGYTF
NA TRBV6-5 CASSSLRDRQETQYF
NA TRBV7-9 CASSPGLAGGSETQYF
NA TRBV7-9 CASVRVRGDTQYF
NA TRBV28 CASRATGTDNQPQHF
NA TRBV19 CASYTEARGYGYTF